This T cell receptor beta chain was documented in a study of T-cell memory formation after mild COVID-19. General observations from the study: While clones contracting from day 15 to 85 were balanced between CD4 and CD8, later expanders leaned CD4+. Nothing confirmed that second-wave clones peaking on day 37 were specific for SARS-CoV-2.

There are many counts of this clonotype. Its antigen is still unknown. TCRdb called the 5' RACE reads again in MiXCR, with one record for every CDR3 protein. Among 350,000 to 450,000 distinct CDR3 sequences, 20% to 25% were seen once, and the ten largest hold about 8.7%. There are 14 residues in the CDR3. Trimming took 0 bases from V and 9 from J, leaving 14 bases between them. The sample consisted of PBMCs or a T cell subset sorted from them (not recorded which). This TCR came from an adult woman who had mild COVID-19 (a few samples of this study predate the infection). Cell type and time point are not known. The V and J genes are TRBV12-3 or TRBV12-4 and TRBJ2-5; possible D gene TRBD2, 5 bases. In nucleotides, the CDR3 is TGTGCCAGCAGTTTAGCTCGGTACCGGGAACCCCAGTACTTC. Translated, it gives CASSLARYREPQYF.